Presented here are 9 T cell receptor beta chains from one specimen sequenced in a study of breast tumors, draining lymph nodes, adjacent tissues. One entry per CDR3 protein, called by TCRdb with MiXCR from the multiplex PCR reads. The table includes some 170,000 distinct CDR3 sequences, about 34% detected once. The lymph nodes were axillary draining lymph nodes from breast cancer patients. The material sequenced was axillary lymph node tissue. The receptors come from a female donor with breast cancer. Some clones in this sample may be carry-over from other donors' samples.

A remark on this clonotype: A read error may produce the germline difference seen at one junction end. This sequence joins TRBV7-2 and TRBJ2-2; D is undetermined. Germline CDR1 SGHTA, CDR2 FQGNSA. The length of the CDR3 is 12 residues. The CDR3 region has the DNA TGCGCCAACAGCTTTTACACCGGGGAGCTGTTTTTT. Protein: CANSFYTGELFF.

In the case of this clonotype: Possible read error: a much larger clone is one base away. Here the CDR3 DNA reads TGCGCCAGCAGCTTGGGGGCTAGCGGGAGCGCCCCAACCGGGGAGCTGTTTTTT. Its translation is CASSLGASGSAPTGELFF. The V call is TRBV5-1, the J call TRBJ2-2, with 10 positions matching TRBD2. Losses at the gene ends were 0 bases for V and 5 bases for J; bases not matched to a gene: 10. CDR3 length: 18 residues. Germline V lookup: CDR1 SGHRS, CDR2 YFSETQ. Variable domain in full (rest from reference TRBV5-1 and TRBJ2-2): KAGVTQTPRYLIKTRGQQVTLSCSPISGHRSVSWYQQTPGQGLQFLFEYFSETQRNKGNFPGRFSGRQFSNSRSEMNVSTLELGDSALYLCASSLGASGSAPTGELFFGEGSRLTVL.

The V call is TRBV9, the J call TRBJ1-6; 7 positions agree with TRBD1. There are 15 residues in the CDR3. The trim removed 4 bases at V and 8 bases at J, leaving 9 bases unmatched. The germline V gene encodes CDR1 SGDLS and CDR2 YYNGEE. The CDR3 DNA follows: TGTGCCAGCAGCCAAAGGGGGCTGGGGGATTCACCCCTCCACTTT. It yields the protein CASSQRGLGDSPLHF.

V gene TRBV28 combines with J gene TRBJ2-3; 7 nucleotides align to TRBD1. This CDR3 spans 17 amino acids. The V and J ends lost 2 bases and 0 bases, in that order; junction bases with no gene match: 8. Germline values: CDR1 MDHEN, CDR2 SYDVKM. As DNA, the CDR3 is TGTGCCAGCAGTTTAGAGCTGACAGGGACCAGCACAGATACGCAGTATTTT. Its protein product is CASSLELTGTSTDTQYF.

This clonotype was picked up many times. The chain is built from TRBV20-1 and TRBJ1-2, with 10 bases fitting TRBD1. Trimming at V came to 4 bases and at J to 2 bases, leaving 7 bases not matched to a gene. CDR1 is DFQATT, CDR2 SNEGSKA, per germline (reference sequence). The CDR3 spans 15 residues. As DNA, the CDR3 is TGCAGTGCTAAGAATGACAGGGGGCTCAACTATGGCTACACCTTC. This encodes CSAKNDRGLNYGYTF.

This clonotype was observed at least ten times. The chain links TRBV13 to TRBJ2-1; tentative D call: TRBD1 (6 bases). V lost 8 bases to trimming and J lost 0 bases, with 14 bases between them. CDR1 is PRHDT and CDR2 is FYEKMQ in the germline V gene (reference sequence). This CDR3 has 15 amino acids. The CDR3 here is CASSSRGNSYNEQFF. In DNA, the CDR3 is TGTGCCAGCTCCTCCAGGGGCAACTCCTACAATGAGCAGTTCTTC. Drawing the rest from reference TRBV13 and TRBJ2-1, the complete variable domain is AAGVIQSPRHLIKEKRETATLKCYPIPRHDTVYWYQQGPGQDPQFLISFYEKMQSDKGSIPDRFSAQQFSDYHSELNMSSLELGDSALYFCASSSRGNSYNEQFFGPGTRLTVL.

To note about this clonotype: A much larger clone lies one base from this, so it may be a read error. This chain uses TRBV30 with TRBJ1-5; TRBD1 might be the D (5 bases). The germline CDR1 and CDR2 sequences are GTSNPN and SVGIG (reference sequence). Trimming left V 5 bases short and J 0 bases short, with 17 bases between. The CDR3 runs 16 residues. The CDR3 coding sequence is TGTGCCTGGGGTAAGGCGGGGCCGTTTAGCAATCAGCCCCAGCATTTT. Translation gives CAWGKAGPFSNQPQHF.

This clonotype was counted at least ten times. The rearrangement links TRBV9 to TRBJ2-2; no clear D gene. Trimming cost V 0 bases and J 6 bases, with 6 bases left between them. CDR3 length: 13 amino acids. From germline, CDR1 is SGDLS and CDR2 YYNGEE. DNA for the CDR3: TGTGCCAGCAGCGTAGTTACCCCCGGGGAGCTGTTTTTT. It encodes CASSVVTPGELFF.

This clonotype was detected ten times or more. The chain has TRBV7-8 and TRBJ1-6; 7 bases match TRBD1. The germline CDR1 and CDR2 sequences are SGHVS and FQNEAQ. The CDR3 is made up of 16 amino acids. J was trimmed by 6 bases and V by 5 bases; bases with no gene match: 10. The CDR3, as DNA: TGTGCCAGCAGCCAGCAGCGGACAGGACTTAATTCACCCCTCCACTTT. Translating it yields CASSQQRTGLNSPLHF.